This T cell receptor (beta chain) was profiled in a study of PD-L1 blockade in urothelial cancer. Across the study: In the mid-2010s, patients got going on atezolizumab, taking 1,200 mg intravenously every 3 weeks. Analyses were performed on blood at 3 weeks after treatment start (the second dose) and at 6 weeks. Notes on the study in general: Blood TCR clonality below the median before treatment was a predictor of better survival.

Profiled with immunoSEQ multiplex PCR; TCRdb holds only in-frame clones, not every one. Here the sample spans 130,000 or so clones, around 84% being singletons. A remark on this clone: The antigen is unknown.

Time point described: pretreatment peripheral blood. Germline V gene data show CDR1 as KGHSH and CDR2 as LQKENI. V lost 2 bases, J lost 4 bases, and 20 bases lay in between. The CDR3 runs 17 residues. The receptor was isolated from a man aged 50 to 60 with urothelial cancer. The V gene is TRBV18, the J gene TRBJ1-1; perhaps TRBD1 as D (5 bases). This material consisted of PBMCs, taken around atezolizumab (anti-PD-L1) treatment. Written as DNA, the CDR3 is TGTGCCAGCTCACCAGTTACAGGTAAAATGTTCGGCACTGAAGCTTTCTTT. Translated: CASSPVTGKMFGTEAFF. Together with reference TRBV18 and TRBJ1-1, the CDR3 gives the full variable domain: NAGVMQNPRHLVRRRGQEARLRCSPMKGHSHVYWYRQLPEEGLKFMVYLQKENIIDESGMPKERFSAEFPKEGPSILRIQQVVRGDSAAYFCASSPVTGKMFGTEAFFGQGTRLTVV.